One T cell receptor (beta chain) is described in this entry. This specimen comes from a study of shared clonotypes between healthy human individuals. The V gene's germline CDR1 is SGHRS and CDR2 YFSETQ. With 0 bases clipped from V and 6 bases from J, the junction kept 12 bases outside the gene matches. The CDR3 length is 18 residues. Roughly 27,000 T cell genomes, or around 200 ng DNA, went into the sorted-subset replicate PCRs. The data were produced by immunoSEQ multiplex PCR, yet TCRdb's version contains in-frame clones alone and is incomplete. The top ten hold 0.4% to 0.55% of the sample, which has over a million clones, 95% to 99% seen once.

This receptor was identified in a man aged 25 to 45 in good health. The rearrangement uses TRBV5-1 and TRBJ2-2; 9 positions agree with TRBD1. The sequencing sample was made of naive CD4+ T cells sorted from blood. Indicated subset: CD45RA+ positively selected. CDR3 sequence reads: CASSLGFPGQGLSGELFF. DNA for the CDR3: TGCGCCAGCAGCTTGGGTTTTCCCGGACAGGGGCTTTCCGGGGAGCTGTTTTTT. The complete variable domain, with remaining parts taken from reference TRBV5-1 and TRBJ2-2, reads KAGVTQTPRYLIKTRGQQVTLSCSPISGHRSVSWYQQTPGQGLQFLFEYFSETQRNKGNFPGRFSGRQFSNSRSEMNVSTLELGDSALYLCASSLGFPGQGLSGELFFGEGSRLTVL.